The 2 T cell receptor beta chains reported below all come from one sample, sequenced in a study of beta chain features in type 1 diabetes. Reverse transcription of all isolated RNA meant that expressed TCRB transcripts were sequenced. Profiling relied on immunoSEQ multiplex PCR, and the TCRdb table lists in-frame clones only, not all of them. This table holds 810,000 or so clones, 15% to 20% found once. Sequenced material: naive CD4+ T cells from blood. The receptor source for this set is a woman younger than 30 in good health.

The V call is TRBV18, the J call TRBJ1-3; no clear D gene. V shed 2 bases and J shed 0 bases, with 5 bases lying between them. Germline-derived CDR1 and CDR2 are KGHSH and LQKENI. CDR3 length: 14 amino acids. In DNA form, the CDR3 reads TGTGCCAGCTCACCAGAGATCTCTGGAAACACCATATATTTT. It codes for CASSPEISGNTIYF.

This sequence joins TRBV4-3 and TRBJ2-5; D is undetermined. The CDR3 is 13 amino acids. Looked up from germline, CDR1 is LGHNA and CDR2 is YSLEER. V gave up 1 base and J gave up 3 bases, with 6 bases separating them. Here the CDR3 reads CASSQGVKETQYF. The CDR3 bases are TGCGCCAGCAGCCAAGGTGTCAAAGAGACCCAGTACTTC.